This TCR beta chain was documented in a study of blood T cell repertoires in COVID-19. Germline V gene sequence: CDR1 KGHDR, CDR2 SFDVKD. CDR3 length equals 17 residues. V was clipped by 4 bases and J by 4 bases; unmatched bases: 12. Sequenced by immunoSEQ multiplex PCR; TCRdb stores in-frame clones only, minus some. This table holds approximately 320,000 clones, roughly nine tenths found once. The sample taken for sequencing was PBMCs or T cells enriched from blood (not recorded which). The chain links TRBV24-1 to TRBJ2-3, with 8 bases aligning to TRBD2. This receptor was identified in a man in his 60s who had recovered from COVID-19. The CDR3 is CATSEAGGGPGADTQYF. DNA for the CDR3: TGTGCCACCAGTGAGGCGGGGGGTGGCCCTGGGGCAGATACGCAGTATTTT.